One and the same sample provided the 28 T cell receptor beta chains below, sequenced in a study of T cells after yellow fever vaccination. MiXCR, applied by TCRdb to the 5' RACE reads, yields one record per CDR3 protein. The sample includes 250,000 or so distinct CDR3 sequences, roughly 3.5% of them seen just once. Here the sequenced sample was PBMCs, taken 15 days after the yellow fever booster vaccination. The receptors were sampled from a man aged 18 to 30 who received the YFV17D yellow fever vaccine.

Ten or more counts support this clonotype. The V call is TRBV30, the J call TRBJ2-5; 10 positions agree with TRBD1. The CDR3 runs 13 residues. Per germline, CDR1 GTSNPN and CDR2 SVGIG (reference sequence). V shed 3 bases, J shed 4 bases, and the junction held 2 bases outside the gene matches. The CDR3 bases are TGTGCCTGGAGAGGGACAGGGGTAGAGACCCAGTACTTC. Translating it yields CAWRGTGVETQYF.

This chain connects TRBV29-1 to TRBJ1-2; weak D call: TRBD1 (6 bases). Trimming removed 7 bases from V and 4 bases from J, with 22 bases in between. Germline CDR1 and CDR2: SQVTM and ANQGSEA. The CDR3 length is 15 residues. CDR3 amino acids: CSATGVRGLGYGYTF. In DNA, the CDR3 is TGCAGCGCGACGGGGGTACGGGGGCTCGGCTATGGCTACACCTTC.

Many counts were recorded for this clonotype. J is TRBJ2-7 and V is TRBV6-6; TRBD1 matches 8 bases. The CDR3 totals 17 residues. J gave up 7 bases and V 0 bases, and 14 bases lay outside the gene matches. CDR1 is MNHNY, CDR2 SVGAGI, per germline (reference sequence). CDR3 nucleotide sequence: TGTGCCAGCAGTTACTCGTATGGGACAGGCCCTTTTGGGGAGCAGTACTTC. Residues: CASSYSYGTGPFGEQYF.

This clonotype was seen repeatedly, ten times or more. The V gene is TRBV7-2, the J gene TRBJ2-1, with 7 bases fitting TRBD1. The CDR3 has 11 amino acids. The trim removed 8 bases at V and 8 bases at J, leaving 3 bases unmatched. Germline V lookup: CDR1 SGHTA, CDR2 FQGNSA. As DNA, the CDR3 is TGTGCCAGCGACAGGGTCGATGAGCAGTTCTTC. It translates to CASDRVDEQFF.

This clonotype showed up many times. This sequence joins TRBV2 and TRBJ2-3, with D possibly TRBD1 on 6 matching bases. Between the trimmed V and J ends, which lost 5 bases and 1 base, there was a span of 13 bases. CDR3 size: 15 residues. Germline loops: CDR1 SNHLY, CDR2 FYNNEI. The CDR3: CASSLQGMGTDTQYF. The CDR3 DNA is TGTGCCAGCAGTCTACAGGGAATGGGCACAGATACGCAGTATTTT.

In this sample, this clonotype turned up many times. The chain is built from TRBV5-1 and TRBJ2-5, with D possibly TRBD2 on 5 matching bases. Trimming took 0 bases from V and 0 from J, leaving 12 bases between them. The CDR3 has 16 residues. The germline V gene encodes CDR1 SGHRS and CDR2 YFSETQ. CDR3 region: CASSLGGPKYQETQYF. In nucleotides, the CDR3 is TGCGCCAGCAGCTTGGGAGGGCCCAAGTACCAAGAGACCCAGTACTTC.

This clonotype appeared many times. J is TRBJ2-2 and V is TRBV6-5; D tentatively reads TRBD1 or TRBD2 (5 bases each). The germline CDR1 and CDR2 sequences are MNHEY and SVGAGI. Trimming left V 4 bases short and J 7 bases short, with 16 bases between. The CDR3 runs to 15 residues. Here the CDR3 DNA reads TGTGCCAGCAGTTTTACCCGGGACGGCTACGGGGAGCTGTTTTTT. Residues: CASSFTRDGYGELFF.

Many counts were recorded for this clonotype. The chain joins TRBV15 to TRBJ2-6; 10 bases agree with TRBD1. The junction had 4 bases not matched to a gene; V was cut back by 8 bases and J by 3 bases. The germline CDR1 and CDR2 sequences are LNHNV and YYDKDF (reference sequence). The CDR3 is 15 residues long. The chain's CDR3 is CATATGGRGANVLTF. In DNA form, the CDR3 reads TGTGCCACCGCGACAGGGGGCCGTGGGGCCAACGTCCTGACTTTC.

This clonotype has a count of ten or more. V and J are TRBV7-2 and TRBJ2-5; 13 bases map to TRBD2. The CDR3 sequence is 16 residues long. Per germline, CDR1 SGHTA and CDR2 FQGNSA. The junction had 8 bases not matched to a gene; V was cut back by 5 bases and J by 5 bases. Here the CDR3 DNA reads TGTGCCAGCAGCCGACTAGCGGGGGGCCGGGGGGAGACCCAGTACTTC. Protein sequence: CASSRLAGGRGETQYF.

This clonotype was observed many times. The CDR3 bases are TGCGCCAGCAGCTATGGAGGGAGCGAAAAACTGTTTTTT. Translation: CASSYGGSEKLFF. The genes are TRBV5-1 and TRBJ1-4, with D uncertain. The CDR3 is made up of 13 amino acids. CDR1 and CDR2 from the germline V gene are SGHRS and YFSETQ. Trimming cost V 3 bases and J 8 bases, with 11 bases left between them.

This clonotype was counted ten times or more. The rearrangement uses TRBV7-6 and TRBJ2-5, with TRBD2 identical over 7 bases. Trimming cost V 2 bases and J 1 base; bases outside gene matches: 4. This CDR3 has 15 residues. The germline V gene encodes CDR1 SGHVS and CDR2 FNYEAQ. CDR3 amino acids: CASSLPSSGQETQYF. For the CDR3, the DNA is TGTGCCAGCAGCTTACCTTCTAGCGGCCAAGAGACCCAGTACTTC.

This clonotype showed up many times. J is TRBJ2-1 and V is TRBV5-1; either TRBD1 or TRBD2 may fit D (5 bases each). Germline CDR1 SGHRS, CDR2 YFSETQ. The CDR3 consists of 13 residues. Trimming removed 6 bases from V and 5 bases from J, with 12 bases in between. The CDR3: CASMKGRDNEQFF. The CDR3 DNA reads TGCGCCAGCATGAAGGGGCGGGACAATGAGCAGTTCTTC.

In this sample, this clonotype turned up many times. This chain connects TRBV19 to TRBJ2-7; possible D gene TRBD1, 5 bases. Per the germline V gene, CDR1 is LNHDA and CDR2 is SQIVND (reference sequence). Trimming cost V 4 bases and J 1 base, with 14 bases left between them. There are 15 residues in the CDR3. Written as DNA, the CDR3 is TGTGCCAGTAGTAAGATTAGTACAGGTTCCTACGAGCAGTACTTC. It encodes CASSKISTGSYEQYF.

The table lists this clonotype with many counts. Here the CDR3 reads CASSYDGDEAFF. The CDR3 DNA is TGCGCCAGCAGCTACGACGGGGATGAAGCTTTCTTT. The rearrangement uses TRBV5-1 and TRBJ1-1; D is ambiguous. The CDR3 extends over 12 amino acids. CDR1 and CDR2 from the germline V gene are SGHRS and YFSETQ. The ends were cut back, 3 bases at V and 7 bases at J, with 10 bases in the middle.

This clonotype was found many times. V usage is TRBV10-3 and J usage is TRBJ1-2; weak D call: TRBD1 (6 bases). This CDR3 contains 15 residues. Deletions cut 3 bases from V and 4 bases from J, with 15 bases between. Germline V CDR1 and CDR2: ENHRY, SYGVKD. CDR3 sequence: CAISDPTGKAYGYTF. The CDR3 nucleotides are TGTGCCATCAGTGACCCAACAGGGAAGGCCTATGGCTACACCTTC.

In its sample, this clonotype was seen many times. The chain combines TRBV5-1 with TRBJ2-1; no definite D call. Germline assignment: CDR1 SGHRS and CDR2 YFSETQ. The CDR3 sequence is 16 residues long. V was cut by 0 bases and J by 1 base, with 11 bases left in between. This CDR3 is CASSLVRTRSYNEQFF. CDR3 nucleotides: TGCGCCAGCAGCTTGGTCAGAACCCGGTCCTACAATGAGCAGTTCTTC.

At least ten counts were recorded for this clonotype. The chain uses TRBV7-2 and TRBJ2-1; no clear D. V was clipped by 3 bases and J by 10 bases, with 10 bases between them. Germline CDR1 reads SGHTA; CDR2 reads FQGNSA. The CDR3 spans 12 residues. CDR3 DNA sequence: TGTGCCAGCAGCTTCGGACGTGTGGAGCAGTTCTTC. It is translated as CASSFGRVEQFF.

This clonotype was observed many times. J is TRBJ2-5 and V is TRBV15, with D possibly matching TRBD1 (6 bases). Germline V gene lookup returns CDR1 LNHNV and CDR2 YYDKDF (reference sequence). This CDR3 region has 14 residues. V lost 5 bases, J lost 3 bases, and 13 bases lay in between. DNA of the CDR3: TGTGCCACCAGCGTCCGGGACACCGAAGAGACCCAGTACTTC. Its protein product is CATSVRDTEETQYF.

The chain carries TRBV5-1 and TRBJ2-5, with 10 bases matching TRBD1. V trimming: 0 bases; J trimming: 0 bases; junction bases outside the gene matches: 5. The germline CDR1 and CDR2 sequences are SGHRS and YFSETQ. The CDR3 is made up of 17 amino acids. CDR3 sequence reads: CASSLASGQGYQETQYF. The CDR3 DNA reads TGCGCCAGCAGCTTGGCCTCGGGACAGGGGTACCAAGAGACCCAGTACTTC. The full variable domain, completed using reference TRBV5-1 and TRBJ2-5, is KAGVTQTPRYLIKTRGQQVTLSCSPISGHRSVSWYQQTPGQGLQFLFEYFSETQRNKGNFPGRFSGRQFSNSRSEMNVSTLELGDSALYLCASSLASGQGYQETQYFGPGTRLLVL.

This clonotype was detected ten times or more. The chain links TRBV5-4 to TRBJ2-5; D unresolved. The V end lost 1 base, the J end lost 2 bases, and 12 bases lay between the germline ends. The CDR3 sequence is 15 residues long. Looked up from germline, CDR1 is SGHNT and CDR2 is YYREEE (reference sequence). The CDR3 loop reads CASSLPPGPQETQYF. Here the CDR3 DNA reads TGTGCCAGCAGCTTGCCCCCAGGTCCTCAAGAGACCCAGTACTTC.

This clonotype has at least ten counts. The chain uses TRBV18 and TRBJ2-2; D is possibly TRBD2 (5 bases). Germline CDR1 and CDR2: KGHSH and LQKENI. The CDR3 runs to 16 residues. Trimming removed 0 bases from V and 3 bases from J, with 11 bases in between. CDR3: CASSPPSRTHTGELFF. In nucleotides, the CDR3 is TGTGCCAGCTCACCACCGTCCCGGACTCACACCGGGGAGCTGTTTTTT.

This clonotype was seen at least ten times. This CDR3 is CASSSASGEQYF. CDR3 in DNA: TGTGCCAGCAGCTCTGCTTCCGGTGAGCAGTACTTC. The chain links TRBV11-3 to TRBJ2-7; D ambiguous. CDR1 and CDR2 (germline): SGHNT, YENEEA. The CDR3 spans 12 residues. V was clipped by 4 bases and J by 7 bases, with 11 bases between them.

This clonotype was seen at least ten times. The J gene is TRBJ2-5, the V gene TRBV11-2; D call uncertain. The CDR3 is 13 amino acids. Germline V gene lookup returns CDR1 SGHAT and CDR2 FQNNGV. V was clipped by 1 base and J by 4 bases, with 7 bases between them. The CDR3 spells CASSLGVRETQYF. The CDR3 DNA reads TGTGCCAGCAGCTTAGGAGTGAGAGAGACCCAGTACTTC.

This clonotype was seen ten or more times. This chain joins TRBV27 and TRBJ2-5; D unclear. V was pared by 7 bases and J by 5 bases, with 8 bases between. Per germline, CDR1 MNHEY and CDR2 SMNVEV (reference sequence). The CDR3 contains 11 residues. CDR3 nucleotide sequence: TGTGCCAGCAAAGGGTTGGAGACCCAGTACTTC. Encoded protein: CASKGLETQYF.

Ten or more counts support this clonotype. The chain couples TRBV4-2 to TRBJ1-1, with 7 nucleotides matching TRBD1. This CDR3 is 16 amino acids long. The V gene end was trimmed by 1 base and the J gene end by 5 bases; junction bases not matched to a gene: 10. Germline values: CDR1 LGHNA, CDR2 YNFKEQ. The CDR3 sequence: CASSQVTAGGNTEAFF. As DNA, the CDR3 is TGTGCCAGCAGCCAAGTAACTGCAGGGGGAAATACTGAAGCTTTCTTT.

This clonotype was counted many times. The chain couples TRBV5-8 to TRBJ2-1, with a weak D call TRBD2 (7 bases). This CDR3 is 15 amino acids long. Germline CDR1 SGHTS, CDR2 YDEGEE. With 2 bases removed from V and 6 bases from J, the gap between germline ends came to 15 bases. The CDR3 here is CASSFLRGGLNEQFF. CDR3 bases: TGTGCCAGCAGCTTCTTGAGGGGGGGCCTCAATGAGCAGTTCTTC.

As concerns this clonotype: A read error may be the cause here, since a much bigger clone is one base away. The DNA of the CDR3 is TGCGGTCCGGTGGGCAGCGGGCCAAAAGAGACCCAGTACTTC. Amino acid sequence: CGPVGSGPKETQYF. This sequence joins TRBV20-1 and TRBJ2-5; the D gene is possibly TRBD2 (6 bases). The CDR3 totals 14 residues. Germline V CDR1 and CDR2: DFQATT, SNEGSKA (reference sequence).

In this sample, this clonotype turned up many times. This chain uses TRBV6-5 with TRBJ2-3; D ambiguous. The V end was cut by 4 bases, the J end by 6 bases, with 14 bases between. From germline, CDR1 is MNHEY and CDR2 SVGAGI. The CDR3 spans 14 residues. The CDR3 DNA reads TGTGCCAGCAGTTTGGCCGAGCGTGGGGATACGCAGTATTTT. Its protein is CASSLAERGDTQYF.